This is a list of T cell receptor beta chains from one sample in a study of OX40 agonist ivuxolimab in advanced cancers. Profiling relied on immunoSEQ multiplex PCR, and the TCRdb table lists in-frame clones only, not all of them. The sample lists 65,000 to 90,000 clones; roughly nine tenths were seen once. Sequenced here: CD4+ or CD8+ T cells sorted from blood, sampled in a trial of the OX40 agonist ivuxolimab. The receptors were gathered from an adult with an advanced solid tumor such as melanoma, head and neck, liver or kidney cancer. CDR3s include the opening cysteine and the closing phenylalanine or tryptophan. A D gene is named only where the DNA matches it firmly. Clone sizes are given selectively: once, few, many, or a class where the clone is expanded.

TGTGCCAGCAGCTCTACCCCAAGGACAGGACTTGAAGCTTTCTTT	CASSSTPRTGLEAFF	15	TRBV5-6	NA	TRBJ1-1	TRBD1
TGTGCCAGCAGCCATCACTTAAACCATTACGAGCAGTACTTC	CASSHHLNHYEQYF	14	TRBV7-2	medium-sized	TRBJ2-7	NA
TGCGCCAGCAGCACACCTAGCGGGGGGAATGAGCAGTTCTTC	CASSTPSGGNEQFF	14	TRBV4-1	once	TRBJ2-1	TRBD2
TGCGCCAGCAGCCAAGATCAAGGGGGCACTGAAGCTTTCTTT	CASSQDQGGTEAFF	14	TRBV4-1	NA	TRBJ1-1	NA
TGCGCCAGCAGCTTTGAAAGTAGCGGGGGGGTTTCGAGAGATACGCAGTATTTT	CASSFESSGGVSRDTQYF	18	TRBV5-1	NA	TRBJ2-3	TRBD2
TGTGCCAGCAGCTTAGCCCTCGGATTCCTTTACGAGCAGTACTTC	CASSLALGFLYEQYF	15	TRBV7-6	once	TRBJ2-7	NA
TGTGCCAGCAGTTTAGACAGGGGGCTAGGCGAGCAGTACTTC	CASSLDRGLGEQYF	14	TRBV27	NA	TRBJ2-7	TRBD1
TGTGCCTGGAGTGTACAGGGGGCAAGTGAGCAGTACTTC	CAWSVQGASEQYF	13	TRBV30	NA	TRBJ2-7	TRBD1
TGTGCCAGCAGCCCCCCCCCGGGAAACACCATATATTTT	CASSPPPGNTIYF	13	TRBV7-9	NA	TRBJ1-3	NA
TGTGCCAGCAGTGAGACTAGCGGGGGCTCCTACGAGCAGTACTTC	CASSETSGGSYEQYF	15	TRBV6-4	NA	TRBJ2-7	TRBD2
TGTGCCAGCAGTCTCCTGGTAGCTTCGGTCGGGGAGCTGTTTTTT	CASSLLVASVGELFF	15	TRBV6-6	NA	TRBJ2-2	NA